The 18 T cell receptor beta chains below come from one sample, sequenced in a study of control samples from healthy donors and cancer patients. The method was immunoSEQ multiplex PCR; TCRdb's version includes in-frame clones alone and lacks a portion of them. The sample yields 120,000 or so clones, approximately 84% seen once. Sequenced sample: blood. The origin of the receptors is a man aged 18 to 30 in good health.

V and J are TRBV5-3 and TRBJ2-1; 9 positions match TRBD2. TRBV5-3 is given ORF status, its function remaining uncertain. The CDR3 has 17 residues. V lost 4 bases and J lost 0; bases outside the gene matches: 8. This CDR3 reads CARSQGTSSRSYNEQFF. The CDR3 nucleotides are TGTGCCAGAAGCCAAGGGACTAGCAGCCGCTCCTACAATGAGCAGTTCTTC.

Points on this clone: Compared with germline, one end of the junction differs, possibly owing to a read error. The chain recombines TRBV7-7 with TRBJ2-5, with 14 bases aligning to TRBD2. This CDR3 region has 15 residues. The V gene's germline CDR1 is SSHAT and CDR2 FNYEAQ (reference sequence). The CDR3 coding sequence is TGTGCTAGCAGCTCCGGGACTAGCGGGAGAGAGACCCAGTACTTC. It encodes CASSSGTSGRETQYF.

The CDR3 spells CAYDSAAEKLFF. The CDR3 nucleotides read TGTGCCTACGACAGCGCAGCTGAAAAACTGTTTTTT. The rearrangement uses TRBV30 and TRBJ1-4, with a weak D call TRBD1 (5 bases). Trimming removed 7 bases from V and 7 bases from J, with 13 bases in between. The CDR3 has 12 amino acids. Germline V CDR1 and CDR2: GTSNPN, SVGIG (reference sequence).

DNA for the CDR3: TGTGCCAGCAGCTTTAACGGGAAGGGGACAGATACGCAGTATTTT. It translates to CASSFNGKGTDTQYF. This sequence joins TRBV11-1 and TRBJ2-3; D could derive from TRBD1 or TRBD2 (5 bases each). Germline loops: CDR1 SGHAT, CDR2 FQDESV (reference sequence). CDR3 size: 15 residues. Trimming pared 3 bases from V and 3 bases from J, leaving 13 bases between. The entire variable domain, with the rest obtained from reference TRBV11-1 and TRBJ2-3, is as follows: EAEVAQSPRYKITEKSQAVAFWCDPISGHATLYWYRQILGQGPELLVQFQDESVVDDSQLPKDRFSAERLKGVDSTLKIQPAELGDSAMYLCASSFNGKGTDTQYFGPGTRLTVL.

This rearrangement joins TRBV14 to TRBJ2-7; 11 bases are a match to TRBD2. V trimming: 0 bases; J trimming: 1 base; junction bases outside the gene matches: 2. From germline, CDR1 is SGHDN and CDR2 FVKESK. CDR3 size: 16 residues. The CDR3 loop reads CASSQDLAGGSYEQYF. In nucleotides, the CDR3 is TGTGCCAGCAGCCAAGACCTAGCGGGAGGATCCTACGAGCAGTACTTC.

V usage is TRBV19 and J usage is TRBJ1-5, with D perhaps TRBD1 (6 bases). Per the germline V gene, CDR1 is LNHDA and CDR2 is SQIVND (reference sequence). Trimming removed 10 bases from V and 6 bases from J, with 16 bases in between. The CDR3 has 13 residues. This CDR3 is CATLGGDVQPQHF. CDR3 coding DNA: TGTGCCACCCTAGGGGGGGATGTTCAGCCCCAGCATTTT.

The chain uses TRBV7-3 and TRBJ2-3; D remains unclear. Germline CDR1 SGHTA, CDR2 FQGTGA. The CDR3 is made up of 16 amino acids. Trimming removed 0 bases from V and 0 bases from J, with 10 bases in between. This CDR3 is CASSLTPGRSTDTQYF. The CDR3 nucleotides are TGTGCCAGCAGCTTAACCCCAGGTCGTAGCACAGATACGCAGTATTTT.

The rearrangement joins TRBV7-2 to TRBJ2-3; 12 nucleotides agree with TRBD2. Germline trimming cut 5 bases from V and 6 bases from J; bases unmatched to any gene: 6. CDR3 length: 15 residues. Germline-derived CDR1 and CDR2 are SGHTA and FQGNSA. CDR3 sequence: CASSTTSGRLDTQYF. CDR3 nucleotides: TGTGCCAGCAGCACGACTAGCGGGAGACTTGATACGCAGTATTTT.

The chain recombines TRBV10-2 with TRBJ1-5; D perhaps matches TRBD1 (6 bases). With 3 bases removed from V and 4 bases from J, the gap between germline ends came to 13 bases. This CDR3 region has 15 residues. Germline V CDR1 and CDR2: WSHSY, SAAADI. The CDR3 DNA reads TGCGCCAGCAGTGACGTACAAGACAGGAATCAGCCCCAGCATTTT. This sequence encodes CASSDVQDRNQPQHF.

This clone showed up just a few times. DNA for the CDR3: TGTGCCACAGAGACAGGGAACACTGAAGCTTTCTTT. It codes for CATETGNTEAFF. The chain carries TRBV10-3 and TRBJ1-1; tentative D call: TRBD1 (6 bases). This CDR3 spans 12 amino acids. The V gene lost 10 bases and the J gene lost 1 base, with 10 bases spanning the gap. From germline, CDR1 is ENHRY and CDR2 SYGVKD.

J is TRBJ1-5 and V is TRBV12-3 or TRBV12-4; maybe TRBD1 (5 bases). The germline V and J ends were trimmed by 6 bases and 6 bases, with 12 bases remaining between them. The CDR3 runs to 13 residues. DNA for the CDR3: TGTGCCAGCAGCTTGGGGGTAGTTCAGCCCCAGCATTTT. This translates into CASSLGVVQPQHF.

The V call is TRBV24-1, the J call TRBJ2-5; 7 bases agree with TRBD1. Germline V gene data show CDR1 as KGHDR and CDR2 as SFDVKD. The V segment lost 4 bases and the J segment 1 base; nucleotides outside the gene matches: 2. This CDR3 has 14 amino acids. The DNA for the CDR3 is TGTGCCACCAGTGACAGGGGGTTCCAAGAGACCCAGTACTTC. It encodes CATSDRGFQETQYF.

This rearrangement joins TRBV30 to TRBJ1-2; 9 bases fit TRBD1. The V and J ends lost 3 bases and 4 bases, in that order; junction bases with no gene match: 9. CDR1 and CDR2 (germline): GTSNPN, SVGIG (reference sequence). The CDR3 runs to 15 residues. For the CDR3, the DNA is TGTGCCTGGAGCCCGGGACAGGGAACAGCCTATGGCTACACCTTC. Protein: CAWSPGQGTAYGYTF.

The chain uses TRBV5-1 and TRBJ2-1; D uncertain. This CDR3 contains 13 residues. From germline, CDR1 is SGHRS and CDR2 YFSETQ. The V end lost 1 base, the J end lost 10 bases, and 12 bases lay between the germline ends. The CDR3 reads CASSLKGSGEQFF. The CDR3 DNA is TGCGCCAGCAGCTTGAAGGGCTCCGGGGAGCAGTTCTTC.

This clone has only one observation. The chain combines TRBV18 with TRBJ2-3; D uncertain. The length of the CDR3 is 11 residues. The V end was cut by 8 bases, the J end by 4 bases, with 7 bases between. The germline gives CDR1 KGHSH, CDR2 LQKENI. CDR3 residues: CASRWADTQYF. CDR3 bases: TGTGCCAGCCGATGGGCAGATACGCAGTATTTT.

This CDR3 is CASSVGRWETQYF. The CDR3 nucleotides are TGTGCCAGCAGCGTAGGACGATGGGAGACCCAGTACTTC. This rearrangement joins TRBV9 to TRBJ2-5; no clear D. V was clipped by 0 bases and J by 5 bases, with 8 bases between them. Germline V gives CDR1 SGDLS, CDR2 YYNGEE. This CDR3 contains 13 residues.

The chain recombines TRBV28 with TRBJ2-7, with TRBD1 matching over 10 bases. The V gene end was trimmed by 5 bases and the J gene end by 4 bases; junction bases not matched to a gene: 8. CDR1 is MDHEN, CDR2 SYDVKM, per germline. The CDR3 has 15 amino acids. For the CDR3, the DNA is TGTGCCAGCAGTCCCTCAGACAGGGGGCTTTACGAGCAGTACTTC. It specifies CASSPSDRGLYEQYF.

This chain's CDR3 is CASSLAHRAPGYF. The CDR3, as DNA: TGTGCCAGCAGTTTGGCACACCGGGCCCCGGGGTACTTC. This chain joins TRBV28 and TRBJ2-7; no definite D call. V lost 3 bases to trimming and J lost 12 bases, with 18 bases between them. The length of the CDR3 is 13 residues. The germline V gene encodes CDR1 MDHEN and CDR2 SYDVKM. Complete variable domain (other parts from reference TRBV28 and TRBJ2-7): DVKVTQSSRYLVKRTGEKVFLECVQDMDHENMFWYRQDPGLGLRLIYFSYDVKMKEKGDIPEGYSVSREKKERFSLILESASTNQTSMYLCASSLAHRAPGYFGPGTRLTVT.